This TCR beta chain was identified in a study of spatial heterogeneity in lung cancer. This sample's time point: sample taken at primary tumor resection. The sequenced material consisted of unsorted whole RNA from tumor, nontumor lung or frozen PBMC. This clonotype was seen repeatedly, ten times or more. Germline-derived CDR1 and CDR2 are LNHDA and SQIVND (reference sequence). V lost 6 bases and J lost 1, with 12 bases in between. CDR3 length: 15 residues. Using its own MiXCR run on the 5' RACE reads, TCRdb lists one record per CDR3 protein. The sample has 50,000 to 65,000 distinct CDR3 sequences, 8.4% seen once.

The specimen comprised PBMCs, sampled at surgery. The receptor comes from a female donor with early-stage non-small cell lung cancer. The gene calls are TRBV19 and TRBJ2-2, with D perhaps matching TRBD1 or TRBD2 (6 bases each). CDR3 in amino acids: CASRGGHGNTGELFF. CDR3 DNA: TGTGCCAGTAGAGGGGGGCACGGGAACACCGGGGAGCTGTTTTTT. The variable domain in full, completed from reference TRBV19 and TRBJ2-2, reads DGGITQSPKYLFRKEGQNVTLSCEQNLNHDAMYWYRQDPGQGLRLIYYSQIVNDFQKGDIAEGYSVSREKKESFPLTVTSAQKNPTAFYLCASRGGHGNTGELFFGEGSRLTVL.